This T cell receptor (beta chain) was captured by sequencing in a study of blood T cell repertoires in COVID-19. Study-level information: COVID-19 samples from acute and convalescent phases originated in the United States, Italy and Spain. The analysed material was cDNA or gDNA that came from T cells, B-cell-depleted T cells, or PBMCs.

CDR1 is SGHRS and CDR2 is YFSETQ in the germline V gene. V was clipped by 4 bases and J by 7 bases, with 18 bases between them. The CDR3 extends over 14 amino acids. Authors' analysis steps: From reference gene primer amplification, estimates of nucleated cell counts were derived. The table came from immunoSEQ multiplex PCR; TCRdb's copy has only in-frame clones and leaves some out. From that table come the V and J calls and clone size; the DNA was used to work out D and trimming. Here the sample spans fewer than 300,000 clones, approximately 85% being singletons. This receptor was identified in a man in his fifties or sixties with active or convalescent COVID-19. This chain links TRBV5-1 with TRBJ2-7; tentatively, D is TRBD2 (5 bases). Sequencing was carried out using peripheral blood. The CDR3 region is CASSPTDPGEEQYF. For the CDR3, the DNA is TGCGCCAGCAGCCCAACTGACCCCGGGGAAGAGCAGTACTTC.